A single sample is the source of the 5 T cell receptor beta chains below, sequenced in a study of T cell repertoires in cytomegalovirus infection. From the reads, TCRdb called clonotypes with MiXCR, one entry per CDR3 protein. The table shows over 200,000 distinct CDR3 sequences, with 12% to 15% occurring only once. Sample: PBMCs. These TCRs come from a human donor in good health (CMV status not recorded). Some clones in this sample may be carry-over from other donors' samples.

This clonotype was seen at least ten times. V and J are TRBV12-3 or TRBV12-4 and TRBJ1-2; D is possibly TRBD1 (6 bases). The CDR3 is made up of 13 amino acids. The V end was cut by 6 bases, the J end by 1 base, with 9 bases between. CDR3 amino acids: CASSSDSNYGYTF. For the CDR3, the DNA is TGTGCCAGCAGCTCGGACAGTAACTATGGCTACACCTTC.

This clonotype has more than one count but fewer than ten. CDR3 sequence (DNA): TGTGCCAGCTCACCAGGGGCGGCGGATAACTATGGCTACACCTTC. It encodes CASSPGAADNYGYTF. The chain has TRBV18 and TRBJ1-2, with D perhaps matching TRBD1 (5 bases). Trimming cost V 2 bases and J 1 base, with 11 bases left between them. Germline CDR1 reads KGHSH; CDR2 reads LQKENI. This CDR3 region has 15 residues.

The table lists this clonotype with a few counts. The chain recombines TRBV20-1 with TRBJ2-1; D perhaps matches TRBD2 (5 bases). Trimming took 0 bases from V and 4 from J, leaving 13 bases between them. The CDR3 loop spans 15 amino acids. Germline V gene sequence: CDR1 DFQATT, CDR2 SNEGSKA (reference sequence). In DNA form, the CDR3 reads TGCAGTGCTAGAGATGGTAGAGCGGATTACAATGAGCAGTTCTTC. Its protein product is CSARDGRADYNEQFF.

This clonotype was seen a few times. This chain connects TRBV7-3 to TRBJ2-3; D remains ambiguous. The CDR3 has 15 residues. V was cut by 5 bases and J by 0 bases, with 12 bases left in between. In germline, CDR1 is SGHTA, CDR2 FQGTGA. CDR3 loop: CASSQGTSSTDTQYF. The CDR3 region has the DNA TGTGCCAGCAGCCAAGGCACAAGTAGCACAGATACGCAGTATTTT. The full variable domain, completed using reference TRBV7-3 and TRBJ2-3, is GAGVSQTPSNKVTEKGKYVELRCDPISGHTALYWYRQSLGQGPEFLIYFQGTGAADDSGLPNDRFFAVRPEGSVSTLKIQRTERGDSAVYLCASSQGTSSTDTQYFGPGTRLTVL.

CDR3 sequence reads: CASSVSQEGNGELFF. Here the CDR3 DNA reads TGTGCCAGCAGTGTTTCACAGGAGGGAAACGGGGAGCTGTTTTTT. V gene TRBV6-4 combines with J gene TRBJ2-2, with D possibly TRBD2 on 6 matching bases. Trimming cost V 4 bases and J 7 bases, with 16 bases left between them. Germline-derived CDR1 and CDR2 are MRHNA and SNTAGT. This CDR3 contains 15 residues.